These T cell receptor beta chains were read from a single sample in a study of cytomegalovirus exposure and HLA in healthy donors. Sequencing was performed with immunoSEQ multiplex PCR; in TCRdb, only in-frame clones are kept and a portion is missing. The data show roughly 52,000 clones, approximately 52% seen once. The sequencing input was PBMCs. The receptors were gathered from a human donor in good health. Each CDR3 is given with its conserved first and last residue. A D gene is named only where the DNA matches it firmly. Rows give clone size only sometimes, using once, few, many, or a class for an expanded clone.

clone_size j_call d_call v_call cdr3_aa cdr3_nt
- TRBJ2-3 TRBD1 TRBV5-1 CASSIGTGSEDTQYF TGCGCCAGCAGCATAGGGACAGGGTCTGAAGATACGCAGTATTTT
- TRBJ1-6 - TRBV5-1 CASSLENRGRAYNSPLHF TGCGCCAGCAGCTTGGAGAATCGGGGGAGGGCCTATAATTCACCCCTCCACTTT
few TRBJ2-3 TRBD2 TRBV5-6 CASTSGGGGTDTQYF TGTGCCAGCACCTCCGGCGGGGGGGGCACAGATACGCAGTATTTT
- TRBJ1-5 - TRBV19 CASRVMSRSNQPQHF TGTGCCAGTAGGGTGATGTCTCGGAGCAATCAGCCCCAGCATTTT
once TRBJ2-1 TRBD2 TRBV7-2 CASSLVSSGGADEQFF TGTGCCAGCAGCTTAGTCTCTAGCGGGGGGGCCGATGAGCAGTTCTTC
few TRBJ1-2 TRBD1 TRBV7-2 CASSFTGDRSYGYTF TGTGCCAGCAGCTTTACAGGGGATAGAAGCTATGGCTACACCTTC
few TRBJ1-2 - TRBV10-3 CAIREGGAVGYTF TGTGCCATCAGGGAAGGGGGGGCGGTTGGCTACACCTTC
- TRBJ1-2 - TRBV5-4 CASRRLGGDYGYTF TGTGCCAGCCGCCGTCTGGGGGGTGACTATGGCTACACCTTC
once TRBJ1-2 TRBD1 TRBV29-1 CSVGPGTGGPPNYGYTF TGCAGCGTTGGGCCCGGGACAGGGGGCCCCCCTAACTATGGCTACACCTTC
- TRBJ1-1 TRBD1 TRBV6-5 CASSPLDRANTEAFF TGTGCCAGCAGTCCCCTAGACAGGGCCAACACTGAAGCTTTCTTT
- TRBJ2-2 TRBD2 TRBV7-9 CASILGLARGTGELFF TGTGCCAGCATCTTAGGACTAGCGCGGGGCACCGGGGAGCTGTTTTTT
once TRBJ2-2 TRBD1 TRBV19 CASRDRVNTGELFF TGTGCCAGCCGGGACAGGGTTAACACCGGGGAGCTGTTTTTT
- TRBJ1-4 - TRBV30 CAWSASGRKLFF TGTGCCTGGAGTGCTTCGGGGAGAAAACTGTTTTTT
- TRBJ2-3 - TRBV30 CAWSVLAPSDTQYF TGTGCCTGGAGTGTACTCGCACCCTCAGATACGCAGTATTTT
once TRBJ2-7 - TRBV7-9 CASAADNFYEQYF TGTGCCAGCGCGGCAGATAATTTTTACGAGCAGTACTTC
few TRBJ2-7 - TRBV5-1 CASRKDGTLFYEQYF TGCGCCAGCAGGAAAGACGGGACACTATTCTACGAGCAGTACTTC
few TRBJ2-2 TRBD2 TRBV6-6 CASSHQSGGAFGELFF TGTGCCAGCAGTCACCAAAGCGGGGGGGCTTTCGGGGAGCTGTTTTTT
- TRBJ2-1 - TRBV2 CASSEALAISYNEQFF TGTGCCAGCAGTGAAGCTCTCGCTATCTCCTACAATGAGCAGTTCTTC
- TRBJ2-1 - TRBV15 CATSRERGSGNEQFF TGTGCCACCAGCAGAGAAAGGGGTTCCGGCAATGAGCAGTTCTTC
- TRBJ2-7 TRBD1 TRBV18 CASSNRDRVDEQYF TGTGCCAGCTCAAACCGGGACAGGGTCGACGAGCAGTACTTC
- TRBJ1-6 TRBD1 TRBV10-1 CASSEIPGQGAGNSPLHF TGCGCCAGCAGCGAAATACCGGGACAGGGGGCCGGGAATTCACCCCTCCACTTT
- TRBJ2-5 - TRBV7-7 CASSPEVGPSAQYF TGTGCTAGCAGCCCAGAGGTGGGGCCATCGGCCCAGTACTTC
- TRBJ1-4 - TRBV6-1 CASTNPGGNNEKLFF TGTGCCAGCACCAACCCAGGTGGAAATAATGAAAAACTGTTTTTT
- TRBJ2-7 TRBD1 TRBV7-9 CASSRHPGQGRWRSYEQYF TGTGCCAGCAGCCGACACCCGGGACAGGGGAGATGGCGGTCCTACGAGCAGTACTTC
- TRBJ1-2 TRBD1 TRBV5-1 CASSFLGQVANYGYTF TGCGCCAGCAGCTTCCTTGGACAGGTAGCTAACTATGGCTACACCTTC
- TRBJ2-2 - TRBV4-3 CASSQGVGGGELFF TGCGCCAGCAGCCAAGGCGTTGGTGGCGGGGAGCTGTTTTTT
- TRBJ1-4 TRBD1 TRBV5-1 CASRLTGEESEKLFF TGCGCCAGCCGATTGACAGGGGAGGAAAGTGAAAAACTGTTTTTT
- TRBJ1-3 - TRBV15 CATSRGGISGNTIYF TGTGCCACCAGCAGAGGAGGCATCTCTGGAAACACCATATATTTT
- TRBJ2-5 TRBD1 TRBV7-2 CASSQPRGRGETQYF TGTGCCAGCAGCCAACCAAGGGGGCGCGGGGAGACCCAGTACTTC
- TRBJ1-6 TRBD1 TRBV5-1 CASSLQGSGDSPLHF TGCGCCAGCAGCTTACAGGGGAGTGGGGATTCACCCCTCCACTTT
- TRBJ1-6 - TRBV11-2 CASSLERDSPLHF TGTGCCAGCAGCTTAGAACGGGATTCACCCCTCCACTTT
- TRBJ2-5 - TRBV5-8 CASSLDSIKETQYF TGTGCCAGCAGCTTGGACAGTATCAAAGAGACCCAGTACTTC
few TRBJ1-5 - TRBV27 CASSLLGAGQPQHF TGTGCCAGCAGTTTGTTAGGGGCCGGGCAGCCCCAGCATTTT
few TRBJ1-4 - TRBV4-3 CASSQETGHAEKLFF TGCGCCAGCAGCCAAGAAACAGGGCACGCGGAAAAACTGTTTTTT
- TRBJ2-5 - TRBV2 CASTEGLAVGETQYF TGTGCCAGCACAGAGGGACTGGCGGTTGGAGAGACCCAGTACTTC
- TRBJ2-5 TRBD2 TRBV27 CASSSTSGGLTLPVNF TGTGCCAGCAGTTCCACTAGCGGGGGGCTCACACTCCCGGTAAACTTC
- TRBJ2-1 TRBD1 TRBV6-1 CASSEDRGRYNEQFF TGTGCCAGCAGTGAAGACAGGGGGCGATACAATGAGCAGTTCTTC
- TRBJ1-1 - TRBV5-5 CASSANRVVGTEAFF TGTGCCAGCAGCGCCAACAGGGTAGTCGGCACTGAAGCTTTCTTT
- TRBJ1-5 - TRBV21-1 CASTAGKEGARNQPQHF TGTGCCAGCACAGCAGGTAAGGAAGGGGCGCGCAATCAGCCCCAGCATTTT
- TRBJ2-7 TRBD2 TRBV7-3 CASSEAGGSSYEQYF TGTGCCAGCAGCGAAGCGGGGGGGAGCTCCTACGAGCAGTACTTC
- TRBJ1-1 - TRBV21-1 CASSKAEEEDTEAFF TGTGCCAGCAGCAAAGCGGAGGAGGAGGACACTGAAGCTTTCTTT
- TRBJ1-6 - TRBV5-1 CASSGGQSQLSPLHF TGCGCCAGCAGCGGCGGACAGTCCCAACTCTCACCCCTCCACTTT